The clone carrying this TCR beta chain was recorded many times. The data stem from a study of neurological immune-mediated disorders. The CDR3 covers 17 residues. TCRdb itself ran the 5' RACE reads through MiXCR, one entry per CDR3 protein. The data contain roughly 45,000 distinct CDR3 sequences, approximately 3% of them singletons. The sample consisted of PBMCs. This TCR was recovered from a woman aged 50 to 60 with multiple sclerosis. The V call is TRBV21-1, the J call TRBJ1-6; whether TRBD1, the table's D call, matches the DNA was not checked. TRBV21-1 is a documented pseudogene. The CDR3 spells CASNVPGQGSYNSPLHF. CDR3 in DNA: TGTGCCAGCAACGTCCCGGGACAGGGCTCCTATAATTCACCCCTCCACTTT.